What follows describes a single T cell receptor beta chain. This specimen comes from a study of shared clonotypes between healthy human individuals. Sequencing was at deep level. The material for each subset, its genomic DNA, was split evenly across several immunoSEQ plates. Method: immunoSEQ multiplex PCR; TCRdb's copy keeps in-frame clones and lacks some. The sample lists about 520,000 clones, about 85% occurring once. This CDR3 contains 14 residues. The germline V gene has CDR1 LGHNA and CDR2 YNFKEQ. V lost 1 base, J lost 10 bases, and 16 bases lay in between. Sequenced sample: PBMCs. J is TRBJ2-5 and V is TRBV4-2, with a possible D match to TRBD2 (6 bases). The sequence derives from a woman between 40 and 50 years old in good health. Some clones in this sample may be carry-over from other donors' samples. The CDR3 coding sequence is TGTGCCAGCAGCCAAGGCAGAGCGGAGGAGGGCCAGTACTTC. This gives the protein CASSQGRAEEGQYF.